This is a list of T cell receptor beta chains from one sample in a study of blood T cell repertoires in COVID-19. Measured with immunoSEQ multiplex PCR; TCRdb has only the in-frame clones, and not every one. The sample has around 75,000 clones, 88% seen once. The sequenced material came from peripheral blood. Receptors originate from a human donor in a cohort sampled during active COVID-19. CDR3s include the opening cysteine and the closing phenylalanine or tryptophan. The D gene is left open where the match is weak.

>TRBV7-9|TRBD2
CASSLASGSGRSEQFF
>TRBV7-9|TRBD1
CASSQGGADEKLFF
>TRBV6-2/TRBV6-3|-
CASSSGRELNTGELFF
>TRBV4-3|-
CASSHRSELTNYGYTF
>TRBV7-2|-
CASSLTGLGLETQYF
>TRBV28|-
CASSFTGGRRTQYF
>TRBV27|-
CASSPRVEGGYTF
>TRBV28|-
CASSKGALGYTF
>TRBV3-1/TRBV3-2|-
CASSHTGKGDTEAFF
>TRBV28|-
CASSLPSNEQFF
>TRBV3-1/TRBV3-2|-
CASSTERVRTFTDTQYF
>TRBV6-5|TRBD1
CASSHTRKGADEQYF
>TRBV3-1/TRBV3-2|-
CASSHPSLGADEQFF
>TRBV28|TRBD1
CASSPGTVQVGANVLTF
>TRBV5-1|-
CASSLLSRGEQYF
>TRBV28|-
CASSYSSNQPQHF
>TRBV20-1|-
CSASSYSNQPQHF
>TRBV5-1|-
CASSVTGAVNEKLFF
>TRBV5-1|TRBD1
CASSLDRVGNTEAFF
>TRBV6-1|-
CASSDAGNTGELFF
>TRBV6-1|-
CASSEAGGVNQPQHF
>TRBV28|-
CASSLAGPNEKLFF
>TRBV5-1|TRBD2
CASSALATGGETQYF
>TRBV12-3/TRBV12-4|-
CASSFNIEETQYF
>TRBV6-5|-
CASRVTSKDEQFF
>TRBV3-1/TRBV3-2|TRBD1
CASSTRTGFSAPLHF
>TRBV15|-
CATSRDFGGFVF
>TRBV6-6|-
CASSPPWGESGTIYF
>TRBV27|-
CASRQSVTYNSPLHF
>TRBV7-2|TRBD2
CASQSGTSFGGELFF
>TRBV5-5|TRBD1
CASSRQGAYEQYF
>TRBV5-1|-
CASSSGRSVVGPLHF
>TRBV3-1/TRBV3-2|TRBD1
CASSRTGVGGYTF
>TRBV12-3/TRBV12-4|-
CASSEAYEQYF
>TRBV28|TRBD2
CASRPSGRVTDTQYF
>TRBV5-1|-
CASSPALGGNTGELFF
>TRBV2|-
CASSQTRSTDTQYF